This entry lists 5 T cell receptor beta chains sequenced from one sample in a study of neurological immune-mediated disorders. Via MiXCR, TCRdb re-called the 5' RACE reads, giving one row per CDR3 protein. The sample shows approximately 48,000 distinct CDR3 sequences, about a tenth of them seen only once. Sequenced: PBMCs. These TCRs come from a man in his 70s with HTLV-1-associated myelopathy (HAM/TSP).

This clonotype was counted many times. V gene TRBV12-3 or TRBV12-4 combines with J gene TRBJ2-3; D uncertain. The CDR3 consists of 15 residues. The V end was cut by 3 bases, the J end by 2 bases, with 12 bases between. CDR3 coding DNA: TGTGCCAGCAGTTTGAACGCAGCCCACACAGATACGCAGTATTTT. Protein: CASSLNAAHTDTQYF.

Sample share makes this clonotype medium-sized. V is TRBV5-1 and J is TRBJ1-1, with TRBD1 as a possible D gene (6 bases). The CDR3 is made up of 11 amino acids. In germline, CDR1 is SGHRS, CDR2 YFSETQ. V was cut by 2 bases and J by 7 bases, with 6 bases left in between. The CDR3 region is CASSLGGEAFF. CDR3 DNA: TGCGCCAGCAGCTTAGGGGGTGAAGCTTTCTTT.

Ten or more counts support this clonotype. This rearrangement joins TRBV5-1 to TRBJ1-1, with unresolved D. Germline CDR1 is SGHRS and CDR2 is YFSETQ. The V gene lost 4 bases and the J gene lost 2 bases, with 18 bases spanning the gap. This CDR3 has 16 residues. For the CDR3, the DNA is TGCGCCAGCAGCCGCCCCCTGTCCCGACCCAACACTGAAGCTTTCTTT. Residues: CASSRPLSRPNTEAFF.

There are many counts of this clonotype. The rearrangement links TRBV9 to TRBJ2-3, with TRBD1 as a possible D gene (6 bases). The V and J ends lost 5 bases and 2 bases respectively, with 9 bases between them. This CDR3 comprises 13 residues. The germline CDR1 and CDR2 sequences are SGDLS and YYNGEE. CDR3: CASSDRNTDTQYF. CDR3 bases: TGTGCCAGCAGTGACAGGAACACAGATACGCAGTATTTT.

This clonotype occurred many times. This chain uses TRBV6-2 or TRBV6-3 with TRBJ2-5, with TRBD2 identical over 12 bases. The germline CDR1 and CDR2 sequences are MNHEY and SVGEGT. The CDR3 spans 16 residues. Trimming at V came to 6 bases and at J to 1 base, leaving 6 bases not matched to a gene. CDR3 residues: CASSTGLAGTQETQYF. The CDR3 DNA follows: TGTGCCAGCAGCACCGGACTAGCGGGAACCCAAGAGACCCAGTACTTC.